This T cell receptor beta chain was identified in a study of T cells in Graves' hyperthyroidism and ophthalmopathy. Study-level information: Peripheral blood was acquired at first diagnosis, ahead of any therapy whatsoever. Study-wide results and limits: Stable hyperthyroidism and ophthalmopathy were separated using 13 V-J signatures.

Many counts were recorded for this clonotype. Antigen specificity is unknown. This CDR3 contains 17 residues. Per the germline V gene, CDR1 is LNHNV and CDR2 is YYDKDF (reference sequence). The V and J ends lost 1 base and 1 base, in that order; junction bases with no gene match: 5. TCR beta CDR3 sequences were amplified from RNA transcripts. In the first-round RT-PCR of the TCR CDR3, the HTBI primer set was used. Using its own MiXCR run on the multiplex PCR reads, TCRdb lists one record per CDR3 protein. The data hold 640,000 or so distinct CDR3 sequences, with over 12% observed a single time. A NOSPECS grade of at least 4, a Clinical Activity Score of at least 3 and duration under 3 months were recorded in ophthalmopathy patients. 9.5 to 10 ml fresh peripheral blood yielded the PBMCs.

The origin of this receptor is a woman in her thirties or forties with Graves' ophthalmopathy. The sequencing sample was made of blood. The chain recombines TRBV15 with TRBJ2-5, with 11 nucleotides matching TRBD2. CDR3 protein: CATSRGGLADLQETQYF. Written as DNA, the CDR3 is TGTGCCACCAGCAGAGGGGGACTAGCGGACCTCCAAGAGACCCAGTACTTC.